The entry that follows covers one T cell receptor beta chain sequence. Antigen unknown. The sample comes from a study of vaccination and CD4 T cells after COVID-19. Study at large: Convalescent persons amounted to six males plus four females, two of whom were Hispanic.

Treatment given: approximately 9-day PBMC culture with coronavirus spike peptide pools or control peptides (ViraFEST assay). Study-wide points: Convalescent patients gained a median 86.3% of their reactive clones only post-vaccination.

Cultured CD4+ T-cell DNA underwent Oncomine TCR Beta short-read sequencing. Someone extracted genomic DNA from cultured CD4+ T cells. TCRdb analysed the PCR reads with MiXCR anew, one entry per CDR3 protein. The table lists under 20,000 distinct CDR3 sequences, around 48% of them singletons. Germline CDR1 is SNHLY and CDR2 is FYNNEI. Unmatched junction bases numbered 10, after V lost 5 bases and J lost 4 bases. The CDR3 consists of 15 residues. The J gene is TRBJ2-5, the V gene TRBV2; 7 bases are shared with TRBD2. This TCR was recovered from a human donor who had recovered from COVID-19. The specimen comprised CD4+ T cells from blood, cultured in vitro, sampled before SARS-CoV-2 vaccination. The CDR3 here is CASSSPRGVGETQYF. The DNA of the CDR3 is TGTGCCAGCAGTTCACCCCGGGGGGTGGGAGAGACCCAGTACTTC. Full variable domain (rest looked up from reference TRBV2 and TRBJ2-5): EPEVTQTPSHQVTQMGQEVILRCVPISNHLYFYWYRQILGQKVEFLVSFYNNEISEKSEIFDDQFSVERPDGSNFTLKIRSTKLEDSAMYFCASSSPRGVGETQYFGPGTRLLVL.